Below are 26 T cell receptor beta chains sequenced from a single sample in a study of T cells in Graves' hyperthyroidism and ophthalmopathy. Regions amplified from RNA transcripts were the TCR beta CDR3 regions. Primed by the HTBI set, a first-round RT-PCR was run on the TCR CDR3. TCRdb processed the multiplex PCR reads anew with MiXCR; each CDR3 protein has one entry. Here the sample spans more than 500,000 distinct CDR3 sequences, under 20% being singletons. Sequenced sample: blood. These receptors came from a woman in her twenties or thirties with Graves' hyperthyroidism.

About this clonotype itself: This could be a read error, since a much larger clone is one nucleotide away. The chain joins TRBV20-1 to TRBJ2-7, with 8 bases fitting TRBD1. Germline CDR1 reads DFQATT; CDR2 reads SNEGSKA (reference sequence). The CDR3 runs 10 residues. The CDR3 coding sequence is TGCAGTGGACAGGGGTACGAGCGGTACTTC. This sequence encodes CSGQGYERYF.

Many counts were recorded for this clonotype. V and J are TRBV28 and TRBJ2-7; tentative D call: TRBD1 (6 bases). CDR1 and CDR2 from the germline V gene are MDHEN and SYDVKM. V was trimmed by 6 bases and J by 6 bases, leaving 24 bases between them. The CDR3 covers 16 residues. In DNA, the CDR3 is TGTGCCAGCAGACCGCCTCTGACAGGAAGATTATCCGAGCAGTACTTC. It is translated as CASRPPLTGRLSEQYF.

This clonotype was seen a handful of times. V gene TRBV6-1 combines with J gene TRBJ2-3; 15 nucleotides line up with TRBD2. CDR1 and CDR2 from the germline V gene are MNHNS and SASEGT. The CDR3 spans 17 residues. J gave up 4 bases and V 6 bases, and 8 bases lay outside the gene matches. CDR3 nucleotides: TGTGCCAGCAGCACCGGACTAGCGGGAGGGTGGGCAGATACGCAGTATTTT. This translates into CASSTGLAGGWADTQYF.

This clonotype was observed a handful of times. The rearrangement links TRBV28 to TRBJ2-2; no clear D. The CDR3 has 14 residues. Germline V gene data show CDR1 as MDHEN and CDR2 as SYDVKM. The V and J ends lost 2 bases and 1 base respectively, with 5 bases between them. The CDR3 loop is CASSLIGNTGELFF. The CDR3 DNA is TGTGCCAGCAGTTTAATTGGGAACACCGGGGAGCTGTTTTTT.

V gene TRBV12-3 or TRBV12-4 combines with J gene TRBJ1-1; D is undetermined. The CDR3 has 14 amino acids. V was shortened by 7 bases and J by 3 bases, with 15 bases between the two germline ends. CDR3 sequence reads: CASIGKTHHTEAFF. Here the CDR3 DNA reads TGTGCCAGCATAGGGAAGACGCATCACACTGAAGCTTTCTTT.

This clonotype was recorded at least ten times. V and J are TRBV20-1 and TRBJ2-1; TRBD2 matches at 11 bases. V was clipped by 3 bases and J by 4 bases; unmatched bases: 5. The germline V gene encodes CDR1 DFQATT and CDR2 SNEGSKA (reference sequence). This CDR3 is 15 amino acids long. The CDR3 sequence: CSARRGLADYNEQFF. The DNA for the CDR3 is TGCAGTGCTAGGCGGGGACTAGCGGATTACAATGAGCAGTTCTTC.

This chain uses TRBV28 with TRBJ1-2, with D uncertain. Trimming left V 5 bases short and J 4 bases short, with 14 bases between. CDR1 is MDHEN and CDR2 is SYDVKM in the germline V gene. The CDR3 is made up of 14 amino acids. The CDR3 is CASSPYLGPYGYTF. CDR3 nucleotide sequence: TGTGCCAGCAGTCCCTACCTAGGTCCCTATGGCTACACCTTC.

The CDR3 DNA reads TGTGCCAGCAGTTTAGGAGGGAACGCCGATGAGCAGTTCTTC. Translated: CASSLGGNADEQFF. The rearrangement joins TRBV28 to TRBJ2-1, with a possible D match to TRBD2 (6 bases). Looked up from germline, CDR1 is MDHEN and CDR2 is SYDVKM. Deletions cut 2 bases from V and 8 bases from J, with 13 bases between. This CDR3 is built from 14 residues.

On this clonotype itself: A much larger clone differs by one base, so this may be a read error. J is TRBJ2-7 and V is TRBV6-1; D is ambiguous. CDR3 length equals 14 residues. Germline V lookup: CDR1 MNHNS, CDR2 SASEGT. The V end was cut by 8 bases, the J end by 0 bases, with 14 bases between. In nucleotides, the CDR3 is TGTGCCAGCCGGCGGAGATTTAGCTCCTACGAGCAGTACTTC. It yields the protein CASRRRFSSYEQYF.

For this clonotype: A much bigger clone sits one base away, suggesting this may be a read error. This rearrangement joins TRBV6-2 or TRBV6-3 to TRBJ2-7; no firm D call. The CDR3 covers 12 residues. Germline V gene sequence: CDR1 MNHEY, CDR2 SVGEGT. CDR3 sequence reads: CATGLSSYGQYF. The CDR3 DNA reads TGTGCCACGGGCCTTAGCTCCTACGGGCAGTACTTC.

This clonotype came up many times. This chain links TRBV6-6 with TRBJ1-1; TRBD1 might be the D (5 bases). The V end was cut by 2 bases, the J end by 10 bases, with 11 bases between. In germline, CDR1 is MNHNY, CDR2 SVGAGI (reference sequence). The CDR3 runs to 12 residues. The CDR3 DNA reads as TGTGCCAGCAGTTACACAGGAGCTAGAGCTTTCTTT. Amino acids: CASSYTGARAFF.

This clonotype was observed at least ten times. The rearrangement joins TRBV30 to TRBJ1-3; no definite D call. The V end was cut by 4 bases, the J end by 0 bases, with 4 bases between. Germline lookup yields CDR1 GTSNPN and CDR2 SVGIG (reference sequence). The CDR3 extends over 12 amino acids. CDR3 sequence reads: CAWMASGNTIYF. CDR3 coding DNA: TGTGCCTGGATGGCCTCTGGAAACACCATATATTTT.

This clonotype was detected ten times or more. The chain uses TRBV7-2 and TRBJ2-5; 14 positions match TRBD2. CDR3 length equals 16 residues. CDR1 is SGHTA, CDR2 FQGNSA, per germline. V was clipped by 5 bases and J by 7 bases; unmatched bases: 9. As DNA, the CDR3 is TGTGCCAGCAGCCCTGCCCGACTAGCGGGAGGGGGGACCCAGTACTTC. As protein: CASSPARLAGGGTQYF.

This clonotype was detected a few times. The chain recombines TRBV19 with TRBJ1-3; D is unresolved. This CDR3 has 17 residues. CDR1 is LNHDA and CDR2 is SQIVND in the germline V gene (reference sequence). The V and J ends lost 5 bases and 0 bases respectively, with 17 bases between them. CDR3 in DNA: TGTGCCAGTAGTCCCACCAAGGAGTCGTACTCTGGAAACACCATATATTTT. This codes for CASSPTKESYSGNTIYF.

This clonotype was observed many times. The chain uses TRBV5-1 and TRBJ1-1; D uncertain. The CDR3 has 13 residues. V lost 7 bases and J lost 5, with 15 bases in between. Germline CDR1 reads SGHRS; CDR2 reads YFSETQ. This chain's CDR3 is CASSYEGRTEAFF. CDR3 in DNA: TGCGCCAGCTCCTATGAAGGAAGGACTGAAGCTTTCTTT.

J is TRBJ1-4 and V is TRBV5-6; 7 bases match TRBD1. The ends lost 4 bases at V and 6 bases at J; junction bases unmatched: 18. The CDR3 has 18 residues. CDR1 is SGHDT and CDR2 is YYEEEE in the germline V gene. CDR3 coding DNA: TGTGCCAGCAGCGGAGGGGGCTTCGAACCTCGGGGGGATGAAAAACTGTTTTTT. Translating gives CASSGGGFEPRGDEKLFF. The entire variable domain, with the rest obtained from reference TRBV5-6 and TRBJ1-4, is as follows: DAGVTQSPTHLIKTRGQQVTLRCSPKSGHDTVSWYQQALGQGPQFIFQYYEEEERQRGNFPDRFSGHQFPNYSSELNVNALLLGDSALYLCASSGGGFEPRGDEKLFFGSGTQLSVL.

The chain links TRBV20-1 to TRBJ1-4; D possibly corresponds to TRBD1 (5 bases). This CDR3 is built from 14 residues. V was trimmed by 6 bases and J by 4 bases, leaving 15 bases between them. Germline lookup yields CDR1 DFQATT and CDR2 SNEGSKA (reference sequence). This chain's CDR3 is CSAFPGRVNEKLFF. As DNA, the CDR3 is TGCAGTGCCTTCCCGGGACGGGTTAATGAAAAACTGTTTTTT.

This clonotype occurred many times. This chain links TRBV15 with TRBJ1-1; D is unclear. CDR3 length equals 15 residues. With 2 bases removed from V and 0 bases from J, the gap between germline ends came to 10 bases. CDR1 and CDR2 from the germline V gene are LNHNV and YYDKDF (reference sequence). DNA of the CDR3: TGTGCCACCAGCAGATCCAAAAACGTGAACACTGAAGCTTTCTTT. Translated: CATSRSKNVNTEAFF.

The chain has TRBV9 and TRBJ1-1; 8 bases line up with TRBD1. Trimming cost V 1 base and J 1 base; bases outside gene matches: 12. This CDR3 is built from 18 residues. The germline gives CDR1 SGDLS, CDR2 YYNGEE. The CDR3 bases are TGTGCCAGCAGCGTAAACGGCTGGACAGGGAACGGGAACACTGAAGCTTTCTTT. This codes for CASSVNGWTGNGNTEAFF. Using reference TRBV9 and TRBJ1-1 for the parts outside the CDR3, the full variable domain is DSGVTQTPKHLITATGQRVTLRCSPRSGDLSVYWYQQSLDQGLQFLIQYYNGEERAKGNILERFSAQQFPDLHSELNLSSLELGDSALYFCASSVNGWTGNGNTEAFFGQGTRLTVV.

This clonotype has a count of ten or more. The chain combines TRBV6-2 or TRBV6-3 with TRBJ2-1, with 13 bases lining up with TRBD2. The CDR3 has 15 amino acids. The germline V gene has CDR1 MNHEY and CDR2 SVGEGT. After removal of 4 bases from V and 7 bases from J, the junction contained 4 bases not matched to a gene. The CDR3 coding sequence is TGTGCCAGCAGTTCCCAACTAGCGGGAGGGAATGAGCAGTTCTTC. This codes for CASSSQLAGGNEQFF.

A few counts support this clonotype. The chain joins TRBV7-9 to TRBJ2-7; 9 bases match TRBD2. The CDR3 is 15 amino acids. J lost 5 bases, V lost 1 base, and 6 bases had no gene match. The germline V gene has CDR1 SEHNR and CDR2 FQNEAQ (reference sequence). CDR3: CASSLGLAVLNEQYF. As DNA, the CDR3 is TGTGCCAGCAGCTTAGGACTAGCGGTCCTCAACGAGCAGTACTTC. The full variable domain, in which reference TRBV7-9 and TRBJ2-7 provide the parts outside the CDR3, is DTGVSQNPRHKITKRGQNVTFRCDPISEHNRLYWYRQTLGQGPEFLTYFQNEAQLEKSRLLSDRFSAERPKGSFSTLEIQRTEQGDSAMYLCASSLGLAVLNEQYFGPGTRLTVT.

V gene TRBV6-1 combines with J gene TRBJ2-7; TRBD1 agrees at 7 bases. J gave up 1 base and V 7 bases, and 13 bases lay outside the gene matches. Germline V lookup: CDR1 MNHNS, CDR2 SASEGT. CDR3 length equals 16 residues. In DNA form, the CDR3 reads TGTGCCAGCAACCCAAGAGGGACAGTGGGATCCTACGAGCAGTACTTC. The encoded protein is CASNPRGTVGSYEQYF.

This rearrangement joins TRBV4-1 to TRBJ1-2; tentatively, D is TRBD1 (5 bases). CDR3 length equals 19 residues. Germline values: CDR1 MGHRA, CDR2 YSYEKL. Trimming shortened V by 3 bases and J by 5 bases, and 28 bases separated the two germline ends. The CDR3 protein is CASSHGSTAGGLKSYGYTF. CDR3 nucleotides: TGCGCCAGCAGCCATGGTTCGACAGCCGGGGGATTAAAATCGTATGGCTACACCTTC.

This chain links TRBV6-1 with TRBJ2-7; D uncertain. CDR1 and CDR2 from the germline V gene are MNHNS and SASEGT. This CDR3 region has 15 residues. Trimming removed 2 bases from V and 0 bases from J, with 11 bases in between. This chain's CDR3 is CASSENFGVSYEQYF. The DNA for the CDR3 is TGTGCCAGCAGTGAAAACTTTGGGGTCTCCTACGAGCAGTACTTC.

The rearrangement uses TRBV27 and TRBJ1-4; no clear D. Germline V lookup: CDR1 MNHEY, CDR2 SMNVEV (reference sequence). The germline V and J ends were trimmed by 6 bases and 3 bases, with 17 bases remaining between them. The CDR3 totals 16 residues. CDR3 in DNA: TGTGCCAGCAGAGAACACCCTCGGGGTCCTAATGAAAAACTGTTTTTT. Its translation: CASREHPRGPNEKLFF.

This clonotype was seen many times. The chain couples TRBV6-1 to TRBJ2-3, with D maybe TRBD1 (5 bases). The germline V gene has CDR1 MNHNS and CDR2 SASEGT. The CDR3 is 17 residues long. Between the trimmed V and J ends, which lost 6 bases and 1 base, there was a span of 20 bases. The CDR3: CASRSPRQQEGTDTQYF. CDR3 DNA sequence: TGTGCCAGCAGGAGCCCCAGACAGCAAGAGGGCACAGATACGCAGTATTTT.